The 15 T cell receptor beta chains reported below all come from one sample, sequenced in a study of T cells in localized non-small cell lung cancer. TCRdb keeps only in-frame clones here, not all; method: immunoSEQ multiplex PCR. The sample has about 22,000 clones; around nine tenths are singletons. The sample here was PBMCs, taken before any cancer treatment. These receptors came from a man aged 35 to 70 with stage II squamous cell lung carcinoma.

The chain has TRBV30 and TRBJ2-5, with a tentative D call TRBD1 (8 bases). CDR3 length equals 15 residues. CDR1 and CDR2 (germline): GTSNPN, SVGIG (reference sequence). V lost 2 bases and J lost 2, with 15 bases in between. The CDR3 DNA is TGTGCCTGGAGTATAAACAGGGGGGGTCAAGAGACCCAGTACTTC. Translating gives CAWSINRGGQETQYF. The entire variable domain, with the rest obtained from reference TRBV30 and TRBJ2-5, is as follows: SQTIHQWPATLVQPVGSPLSLECTVEGTSNPNLYWYRQAAGRGLQLLFYSVGIGQISSEVPQNLSASRPQDRQFILSSKKLLLSDSGFYLCAWSINRGGQETQYFGPGTRLLVL.

This clone appeared once. J is TRBJ1-1 and V is TRBV5-1; TRBD1 matches 7 bases. The J segment lost 7 bases and the V segment lost 3 bases, leaving 12 bases of the junction unmatched. The CDR3 spans 15 residues. Germline loops: CDR1 SGHRS, CDR2 YFSETQ. The chain's CDR3 is CASSSSGTEYDEAFF. The CDR3, as DNA: TGCGCCAGCAGCTCTTCAGGGACAGAGTACGATGAAGCTTTCTTT.

This chain connects TRBV2 to TRBJ2-1; 12 nucleotides match TRBD1. CDR3 length: 14 residues. J was trimmed by 5 bases and V by 9 bases; bases with no gene match: 5. Germline lookup yields CDR1 SNHLY and CDR2 FYNNEI. As DNA, the CDR3 is TGTGCCAGTGGGACAGGGGGCAATCACAATGAGCAGTTCTTC. This sequence encodes CASGTGGNHNEQFF.

V gene TRBV6-1 combines with J gene TRBJ2-7; 7 bases map to TRBD2. Germline loops: CDR1 MNHNS, CDR2 SASEGT. CDR3 length: 15 amino acids. The V segment lost 2 bases and the J segment 5 bases; nucleotides outside the gene matches: 9. The CDR3 protein is CASSEPGGGNDEQYF. The CDR3 nucleotides are TGTGCCAGCAGTGAACCTGGGGGGGGAAACGACGAGCAGTACTTC.

V gene TRBV29-1 combines with J gene TRBJ2-7; TRBD2 agrees at 7 bases. Looked up from germline, CDR1 is SQVTM and CDR2 is ANQGSEA. V dropped 4 bases and J dropped 2; count of bases not matched to a gene: 5. The CDR3 is 13 amino acids. The CDR3, as DNA: TGCAGCGTTGGAGCAGGGACTACCTACGAGCAGTACTTC. It translates to CSVGAGTTYEQYF.

This clone occurred once. V gene TRBV6-6 combines with J gene TRBJ2-3, with 8 bases lining up with TRBD2. V lost 4 bases to trimming and J lost 0 bases; unmatched junction nucleotides: 3. The CDR3 is made up of 15 amino acids. Germline-derived CDR1 and CDR2 are MNHNY and SVGAGI (reference sequence). CDR3 nucleotide sequence: TGTGCCAGCAGTTTAGCGGGACCTAGCACAGATACGCAGTATTTT. This gives the protein CASSLAGPSTDTQYF.

The gene calls are TRBV6-6 and TRBJ1-1; D uncertain. CDR1 is MNHNY, CDR2 SVGAGI, per germline (reference sequence). Trimming took off 2 bases at V and 1 base at J, with 11 bases between the two ends. The CDR3 runs 15 residues. CDR3 sequence reads: CASSYGPPANTEAFF. Here the CDR3 DNA reads TGTGCCAGCAGTTACGGCCCCCCCGCGAACACTGAAGCTTTCTTT.

This clone came up once. This chain connects TRBV28 to TRBJ1-4; D uncertain. Between the trimmed V and J ends, which lost 5 bases and 4 bases, there was a span of 11 bases. The germline CDR1 and CDR2 sequences are MDHEN and SYDVKM. This CDR3 has 14 residues. This chain's CDR3 is CASSARVLNEKLFF. DNA of the CDR3: TGTGCCAGCAGTGCACGGGTCCTTAATGAAAAACTGTTTTTT.

This chain uses TRBV4-1 with TRBJ2-7; D tentatively fits TRBD1 or TRBD2 (5 bases each). The CDR3 is 16 residues long. Germline-derived CDR1 and CDR2 are MGHRA and YSYEKL. V was pared by 1 base and J by 3 bases, with 16 bases between. The CDR3 region is CASSQGRARGNYEQYF. As DNA, the CDR3 is TGCGCCAGCAGCCAAGGCCGGGCCCGGGGCAACTACGAGCAGTACTTC.

This chain joins TRBV28 and TRBJ2-7, with TRBD1 matching 9 bases. With V trimmed by 3 bases and J by 6 bases, 9 bases remained unmatched. The CDR3 totals 15 residues. Germline-derived CDR1 and CDR2 are MDHEN and SYDVKM. The CDR3 nucleotides read TGTGCCAGCAGTTTTACCGGGACAGGGAACACCGAGCAGTACTTC. It codes for CASSFTGTGNTEQYF.

V usage is TRBV28 and J usage is TRBJ1-2, with TRBD1 as a possible D gene (5 bases). Germline-derived CDR1 and CDR2 are MDHEN and SYDVKM. V shed 7 bases and J shed 6 bases, with 15 bases lying between them. CDR3 size: 13 residues. The CDR3 nucleotides are TGTGCCAGCACGTTCTCCAGGGACGATGGCTACACCTTC. Residues: CASTFSRDDGYTF.

Only one count was recorded for this clone. The J gene is TRBJ1-5, the V gene TRBV28, with TRBD1 identical over 8 bases. CDR1 and CDR2 from the germline V gene are MDHEN and SYDVKM. After removal of 6 bases from V and 5 bases from J, the junction contained 6 bases not matched to a gene. The CDR3 spans 14 residues. The CDR3 here is CASSTGGGDQPQHF. CDR3 in DNA: TGTGCCAGCAGCACAGGGGGTGGGGATCAGCCCCAGCATTTT.

This clone has only one observation. The chain has TRBV5-1 and TRBJ1-2, with D maybe TRBD1 (6 bases). The V and J ends lost 4 bases and 2 bases respectively, with 18 bases between them. Germline CDR1 reads SGHRS; CDR2 reads YFSETQ. The CDR3 is made up of 16 amino acids. CDR3 nucleotide sequence: TGCGCCAGCAGCCTTACAGGAAGCAGGGGCAACTATGGCTACACCTTC. It yields the protein CASSLTGSRGNYGYTF.

A note on this clone: Germline is not matched at one junction end, which may reflect a read error. The rearrangement uses TRBV7-7 and TRBJ2-5; 8 positions match TRBD2. CDR1 and CDR2 (germline): SSHAT, FNYEAQ (reference sequence). This CDR3 has 15 amino acids. The CDR3 is CASSRVAGPQETQYF. In DNA, the CDR3 is TGTGCTAGCAGCCGAGTAGCGGGACCGCAAGAGACCCAGTACTTC.

This CDR3 is CASSLGLADGYTF. CDR3 nucleotide sequence: TGTGCCAGCAGCCTTGGACTCGCGGATGGCTACACCTTC. V and J are TRBV9 and TRBJ1-2; D remains ambiguous. This CDR3 has 13 residues. Germline V gives CDR1 SGDLS, CDR2 YYNGEE. Trimming shortened V by 4 bases and J by 6 bases, and 13 bases separated the two germline ends.